This entry is about one TCR beta chain. The antigen is undetermined. Assay used: immunoSEQ multiplex PCR; TCRdb lists only in-frame clones, some missing. This table holds roughly 2.2 million clones, about nine tenths found once. Recent acute infections and vaccinations were absent in the healthy HIV-negative adult donors. The CD4+ fraction was divided into a CD45RA+ naive subset and a CD45RA-negative memory subset. The data derive from a study of shared clonotypes between healthy human individuals. Study-wide context: With ages of 18 to 49, the donors were a couple of women and a few men.

Findings and caveats of the study: Genetic and exposure-history diversity was limited by the small donor number.

Material: naive CD4+ T cells from PBMCs. Subset denoted: CD45RA+ positively selected. The origin of this receptor is a young man in good health. Some clones in this sample may be carry-over from other donors' samples.

CDR3 in DNA: TGTGCCAGCACGACAGGGGAGAATCAGCCCCAGCATTTT. Its translation is CASTTGENQPQHF. J is TRBJ1-5 and V is TRBV19; TRBD1 aligns across 8 bases. The V gene end was trimmed by 9 bases and the J gene end by 4 bases; junction bases not matched to a gene: 5. CDR3 length: 13 residues. Germline lookup yields CDR1 LNHDA and CDR2 SQIVND (reference sequence).